This T cell receptor beta chain emerged from a study of blood T cells in healthy people across ages. This clonotype has more than one count but fewer than ten. Its antigen is as yet unknown. V shed 7 bases and J shed 1 base, with 8 bases lying between them. CDR1 and CDR2 from the germline V gene are DFQATT and SNEGSKA (reference sequence). The CDR3 sequence is 11 residues long. The authors ran a second PCR of about 6 to 11 cycles using a sample-barcoded 5' primer and a J-beta primer mix. TCRdb re-called the 5' RACE reads through MiXCR, storing one row per CDR3 protein. The sample contains around 1,000,000 distinct CDR3 sequences, roughly a quarter of which appear only once. General observations from the study: Age showed a roughly linear inverse relationship with TCR beta diversity per million T cells.

The same sample was also studied in work on T cells of mothers and their children.

The rearrangement uses TRBV20-1 and TRBJ2-7; D uncertain. The specimen was blood. This TCR came from a girl aged 2-9 years in good health. This CDR3 reads CSGVESYEQYF. CDR3 nucleotides: TGCAGTGGGGTAGAATCCTACGAGCAGTACTTC.